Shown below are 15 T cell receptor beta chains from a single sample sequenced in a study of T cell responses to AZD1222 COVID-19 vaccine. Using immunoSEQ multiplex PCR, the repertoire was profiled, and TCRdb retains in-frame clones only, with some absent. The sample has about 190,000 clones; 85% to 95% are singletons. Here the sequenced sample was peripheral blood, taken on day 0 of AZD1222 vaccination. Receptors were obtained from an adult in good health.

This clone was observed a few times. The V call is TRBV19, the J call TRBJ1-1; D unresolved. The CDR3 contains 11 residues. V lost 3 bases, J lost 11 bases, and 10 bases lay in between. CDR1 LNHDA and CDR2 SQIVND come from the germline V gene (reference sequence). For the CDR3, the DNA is TGTGCCAGTAGTATGTCCGCCGGGGCTTTCTTT. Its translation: CASSMSAGAFF. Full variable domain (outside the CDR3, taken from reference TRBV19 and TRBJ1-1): DGGITQSPKYLFRKEGQNVTLSCEQNLNHDAMYWYRQDPGQGLRLIYYSQIVNDFQKGDIAEGYSVSREKKESFPLTVTSAQKNPTAFYLCASSMSAGAFFGQGTRLTVV.

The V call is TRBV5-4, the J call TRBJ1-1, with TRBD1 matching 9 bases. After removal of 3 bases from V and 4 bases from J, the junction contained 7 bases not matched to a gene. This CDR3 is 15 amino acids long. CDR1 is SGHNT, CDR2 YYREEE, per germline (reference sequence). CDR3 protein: CASSSQGQGLTEAFF. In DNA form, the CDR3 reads TGTGCCAGCAGCTCACAAGGACAGGGGCTCACTGAAGCTTTCTTT.

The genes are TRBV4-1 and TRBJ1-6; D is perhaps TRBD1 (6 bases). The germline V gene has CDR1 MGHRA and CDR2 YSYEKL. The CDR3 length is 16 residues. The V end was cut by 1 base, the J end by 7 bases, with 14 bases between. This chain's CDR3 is CASSQVPGVRNSPLHF. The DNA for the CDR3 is TGCGCCAGCAGCCAAGTCCCAGGGGTAAGGAATTCACCCCTCCACTTT.

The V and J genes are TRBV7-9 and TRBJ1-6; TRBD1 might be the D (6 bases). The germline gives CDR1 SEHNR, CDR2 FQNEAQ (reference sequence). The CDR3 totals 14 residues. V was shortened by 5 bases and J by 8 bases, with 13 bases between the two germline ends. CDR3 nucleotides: TGTGCCAGCAGCGAAACGGACAGCTATTCACCCCTCCACTTT. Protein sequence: CASSETDSYSPLHF.

The CDR3 nucleotides are TGTGCCAGCAGCCCCCGGTTGGTAAACGAGCAGTACTTC. Encoded protein: CASSPRLVNEQYF. The chain recombines TRBV12-3 or TRBV12-4 with TRBJ2-7; D uncertain. V was cut by 6 bases and J by 5 bases, with 14 bases left in between. The CDR3 has 13 residues.

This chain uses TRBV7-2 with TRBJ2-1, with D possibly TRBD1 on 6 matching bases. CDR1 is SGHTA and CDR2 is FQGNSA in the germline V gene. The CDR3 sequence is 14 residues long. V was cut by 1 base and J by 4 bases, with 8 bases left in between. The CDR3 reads CASSLGTEYNEQFF. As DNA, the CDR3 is TGTGCCAGCAGCTTAGGGACAGAATACAATGAGCAGTTCTTC.

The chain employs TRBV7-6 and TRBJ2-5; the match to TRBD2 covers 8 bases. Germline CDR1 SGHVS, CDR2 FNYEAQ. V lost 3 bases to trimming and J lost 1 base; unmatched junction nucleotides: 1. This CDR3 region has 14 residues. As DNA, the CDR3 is TGTGCCAGCAGCTTGGGGACTAGCCAAGAGACCCAGTACTTC. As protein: CASSLGTSQETQYF.

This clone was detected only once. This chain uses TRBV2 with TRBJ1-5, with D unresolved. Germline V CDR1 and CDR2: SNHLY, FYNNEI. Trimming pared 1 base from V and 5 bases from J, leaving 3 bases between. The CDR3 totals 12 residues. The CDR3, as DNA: TGTGCCAGCAGTGAAGGGGATCAGCCCCAGCATTTT. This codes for CASSEGDQPQHF. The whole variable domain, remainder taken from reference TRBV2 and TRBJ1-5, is EPEVTQTPSHQVTQMGQEVILRCVPISNHLYFYWYRQILGQKVEFLVSFYNNEISEKSEIFDDQFSVERPDGSNFTLKIRSTKLEDSAMYFCASSEGDQPQHFGDGTRLSIL.

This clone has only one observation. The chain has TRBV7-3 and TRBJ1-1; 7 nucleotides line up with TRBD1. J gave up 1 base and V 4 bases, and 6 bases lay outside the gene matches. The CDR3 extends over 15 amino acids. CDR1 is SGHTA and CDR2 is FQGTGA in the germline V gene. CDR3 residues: CASSSYRGWNTEAFF. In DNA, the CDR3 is TGTGCCAGCAGCTCCTACAGGGGCTGGAACACTGAAGCTTTCTTT.

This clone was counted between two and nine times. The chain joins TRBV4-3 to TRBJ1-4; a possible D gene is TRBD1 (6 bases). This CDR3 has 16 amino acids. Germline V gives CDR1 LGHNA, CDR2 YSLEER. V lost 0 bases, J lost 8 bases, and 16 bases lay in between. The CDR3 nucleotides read TGCGCCAGCAGCCAAGATCTCTTGGGGGCGGGGGAAAAACTGTTTTTT. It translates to CASSQDLLGAGEKLFF.

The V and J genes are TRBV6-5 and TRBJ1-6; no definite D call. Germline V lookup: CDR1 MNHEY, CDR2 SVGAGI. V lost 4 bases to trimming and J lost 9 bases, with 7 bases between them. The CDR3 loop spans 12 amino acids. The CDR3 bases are TGTGCCAGCAGTTCGAGAGTTTCACCCCTCCACTTT. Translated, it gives CASSSRVSPLHF.

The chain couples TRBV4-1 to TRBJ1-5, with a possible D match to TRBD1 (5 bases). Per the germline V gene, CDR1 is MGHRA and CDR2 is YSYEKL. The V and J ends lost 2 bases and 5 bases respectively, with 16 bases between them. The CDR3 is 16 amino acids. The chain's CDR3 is CASSQSAGLGHQPQHF. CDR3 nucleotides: TGCGCCAGCAGCCAATCCGCGGGACTCGGGCATCAGCCCCAGCATTTT.

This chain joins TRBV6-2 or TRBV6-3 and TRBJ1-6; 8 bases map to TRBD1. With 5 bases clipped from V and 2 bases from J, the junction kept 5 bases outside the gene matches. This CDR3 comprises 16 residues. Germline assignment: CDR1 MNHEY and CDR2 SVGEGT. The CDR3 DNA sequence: TGTGCCAGCAGTAGGACAGGGAGCCCCTATAATTCACCCCTCCACTTT. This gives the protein CASSRTGSPYNSPLHF.

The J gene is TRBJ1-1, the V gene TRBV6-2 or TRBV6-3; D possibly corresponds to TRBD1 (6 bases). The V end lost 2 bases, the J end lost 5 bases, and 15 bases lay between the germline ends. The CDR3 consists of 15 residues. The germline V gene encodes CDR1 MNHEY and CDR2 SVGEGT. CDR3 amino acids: CASSYLPGVRTEAFF. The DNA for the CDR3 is TGTGCCAGCAGTTACCTCCCAGGGGTGCGGACTGAAGCTTTCTTT.

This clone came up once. CDR3 region: CASSYSDRVAEAFF. The DNA of the CDR3 is TGTGCCAGCAGTTACTCAGACAGGGTAGCTGAAGCTTTCTTT. The chain recombines TRBV6-2 or TRBV6-3 with TRBJ1-1; 7 positions match TRBD1. Germline lookup yields CDR1 MNHEY and CDR2 SVGEGT. Trimming cost V 0 bases and J 6 bases; bases outside gene matches: 4. The CDR3 length is 14 residues.